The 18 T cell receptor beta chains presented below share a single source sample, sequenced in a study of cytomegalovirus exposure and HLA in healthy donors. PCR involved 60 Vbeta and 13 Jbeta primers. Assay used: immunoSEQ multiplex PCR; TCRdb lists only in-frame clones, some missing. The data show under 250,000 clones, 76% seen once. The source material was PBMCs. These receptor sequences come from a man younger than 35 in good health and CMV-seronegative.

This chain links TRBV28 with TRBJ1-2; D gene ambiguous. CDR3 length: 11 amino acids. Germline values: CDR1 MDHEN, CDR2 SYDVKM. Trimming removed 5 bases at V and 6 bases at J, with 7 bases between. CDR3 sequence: CASSVLDGYTF. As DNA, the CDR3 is TGTGCCAGCAGTGTCCTCGATGGCTACACCTTC.

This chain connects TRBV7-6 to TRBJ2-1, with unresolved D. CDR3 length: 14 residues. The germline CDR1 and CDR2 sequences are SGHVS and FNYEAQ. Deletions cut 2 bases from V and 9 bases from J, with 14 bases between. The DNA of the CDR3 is TGTGCCAGCAGCTTAATGGCGGTTGAAAGTGAGCAGTTCTTC. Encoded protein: CASSLMAVESEQFF.

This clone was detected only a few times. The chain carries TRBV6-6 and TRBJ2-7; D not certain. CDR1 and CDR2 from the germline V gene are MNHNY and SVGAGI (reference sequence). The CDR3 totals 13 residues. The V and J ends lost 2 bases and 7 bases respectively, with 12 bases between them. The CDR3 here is CASSYGLPVEQYF. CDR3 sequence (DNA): TGTGCCAGCAGTTACGGGCTTCCGGTAGAGCAGTACTTC.

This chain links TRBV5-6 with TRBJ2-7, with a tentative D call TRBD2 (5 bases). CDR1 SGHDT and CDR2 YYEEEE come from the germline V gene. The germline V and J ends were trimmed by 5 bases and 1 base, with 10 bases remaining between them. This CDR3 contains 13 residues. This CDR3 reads CASSPGESYEQYF. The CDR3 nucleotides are TGTGCCAGCAGTCCCGGGGAATCCTACGAGCAGTACTTC.

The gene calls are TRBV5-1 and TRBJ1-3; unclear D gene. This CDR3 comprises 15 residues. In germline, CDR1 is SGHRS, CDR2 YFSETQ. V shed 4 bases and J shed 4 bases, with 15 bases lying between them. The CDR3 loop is CASSPEPGSGNTIYF. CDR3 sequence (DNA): TGCGCCAGCAGCCCAGAGCCGGGGTCCGGAAACACCATATATTTT.

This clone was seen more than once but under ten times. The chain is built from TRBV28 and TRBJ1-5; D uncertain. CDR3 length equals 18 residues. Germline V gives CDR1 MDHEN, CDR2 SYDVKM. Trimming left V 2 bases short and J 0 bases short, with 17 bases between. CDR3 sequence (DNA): TGTGCCAGCAGTTTACTAGCCCCGGTCGGGAATAGCAATCAGCCCCAGCATTTT. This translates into CASSLLAPVGNSNQPQHF.

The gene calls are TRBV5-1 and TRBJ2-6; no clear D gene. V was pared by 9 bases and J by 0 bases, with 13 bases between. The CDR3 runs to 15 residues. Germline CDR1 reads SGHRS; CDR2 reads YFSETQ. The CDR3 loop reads CATKTAGSGANVLTF. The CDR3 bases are TGCGCCACCAAGACTGCCGGCTCTGGGGCCAACGTCCTGACTTTC.

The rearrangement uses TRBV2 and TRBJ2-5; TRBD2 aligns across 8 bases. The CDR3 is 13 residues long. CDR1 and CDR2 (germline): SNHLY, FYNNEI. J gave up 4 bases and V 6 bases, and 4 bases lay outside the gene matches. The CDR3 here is CASSPGGGETQYF. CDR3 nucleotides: TGTGCCAGCAGCCCGGGGGGGGGAGAGACCCAGTACTTC.

The CDR3 protein is CACSRDTYNEQFF. CDR3 DNA sequence: TGTGCCTGCAGCCGGGACACCTACAATGAGCAGTTCTTC. The J gene is TRBJ2-1, the V gene TRBV30; D is perhaps TRBD1 (6 bases). This CDR3 contains 13 residues. The germline gives CDR1 GTSNPN, CDR2 SVGIG (reference sequence). With 6 bases removed from V and 2 bases from J, the gap between germline ends came to 11 bases.

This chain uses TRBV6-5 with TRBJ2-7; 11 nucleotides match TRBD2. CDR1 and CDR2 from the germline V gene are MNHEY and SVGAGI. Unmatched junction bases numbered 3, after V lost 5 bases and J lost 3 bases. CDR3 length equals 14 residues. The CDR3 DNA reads TGTGCCAGCAGTGGGCTAGCGGGAGGCTACGAGCAGTACTTC. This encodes CASSGLAGGYEQYF.

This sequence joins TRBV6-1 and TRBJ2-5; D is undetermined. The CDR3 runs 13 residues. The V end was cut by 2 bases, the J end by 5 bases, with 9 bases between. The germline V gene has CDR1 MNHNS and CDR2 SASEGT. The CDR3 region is CASSEHEVETQYF. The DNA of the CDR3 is TGTGCCAGCAGTGAACACGAGGTGGAGACCCAGTACTTC.

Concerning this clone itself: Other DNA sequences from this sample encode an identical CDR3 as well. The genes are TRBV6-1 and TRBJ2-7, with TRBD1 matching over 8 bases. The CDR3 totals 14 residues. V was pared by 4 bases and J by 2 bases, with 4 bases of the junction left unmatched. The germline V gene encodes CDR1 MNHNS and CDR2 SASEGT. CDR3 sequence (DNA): TGTGCCAGCAGTGTGACAGGGGCGCCCTACGAGCAGTACTTC. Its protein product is CASSVTGAPYEQYF.

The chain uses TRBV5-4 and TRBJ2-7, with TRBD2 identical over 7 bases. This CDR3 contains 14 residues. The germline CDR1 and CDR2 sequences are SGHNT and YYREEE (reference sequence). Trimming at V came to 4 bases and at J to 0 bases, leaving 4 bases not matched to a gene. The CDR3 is CASSESGVSYEQYF. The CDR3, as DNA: TGTGCCAGCAGCGAGAGCGGGGTCTCCTACGAGCAGTACTTC.

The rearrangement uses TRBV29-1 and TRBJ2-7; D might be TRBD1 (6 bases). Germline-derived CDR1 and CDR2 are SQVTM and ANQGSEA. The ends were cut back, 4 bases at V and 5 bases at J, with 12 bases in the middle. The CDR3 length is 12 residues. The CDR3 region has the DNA TGCAGCGTTGGTCAACAGGGAGACGAGCAGTACTTC. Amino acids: CSVGQQGDEQYF.

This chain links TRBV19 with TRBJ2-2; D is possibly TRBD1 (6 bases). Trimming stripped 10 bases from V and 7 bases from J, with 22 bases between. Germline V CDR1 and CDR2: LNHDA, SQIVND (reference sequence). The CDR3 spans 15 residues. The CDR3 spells CATRPWEGGGGELFF. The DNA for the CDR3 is TGTGCCACCCGCCCATGGGAAGGGGGTGGCGGGGAGCTGTTTTTT.

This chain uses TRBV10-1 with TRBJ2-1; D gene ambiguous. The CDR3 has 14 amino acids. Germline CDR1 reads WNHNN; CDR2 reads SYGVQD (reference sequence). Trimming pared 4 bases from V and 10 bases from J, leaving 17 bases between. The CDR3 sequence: CASSGGSRAGEQFF. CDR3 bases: TGCGCCAGCAGTGGTGGCTCAAGAGCAGGCGAGCAGTTCTTC.

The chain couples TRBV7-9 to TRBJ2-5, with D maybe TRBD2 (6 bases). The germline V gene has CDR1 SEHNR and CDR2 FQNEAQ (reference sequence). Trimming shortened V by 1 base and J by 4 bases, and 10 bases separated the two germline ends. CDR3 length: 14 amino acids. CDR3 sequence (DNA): TGTGCCAGCAGCTTAGTTCGCGGGGTAGAGACCCAGTACTTC. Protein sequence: CASSLVRGVETQYF.

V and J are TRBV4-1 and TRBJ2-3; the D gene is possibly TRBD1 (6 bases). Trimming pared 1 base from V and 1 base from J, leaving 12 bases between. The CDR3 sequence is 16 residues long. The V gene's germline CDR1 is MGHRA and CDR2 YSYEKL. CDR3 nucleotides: TGCGCCAGCAGCCAAGCAGGGGCCCTTGGCACAGATACGCAGTATTTT. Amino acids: CASSQAGALGTDTQYF.